The 21 T cell receptor beta chains presented below share a single source sample, sequenced in a study of T cells after somatic rescue of genetic block. Repertoires were generated with immunoSEQ multiplex PCR, while TCRdb's copy carries only in-frame clones and drops some. The repertoire holds 70,000 to 95,000 clones, with more than 80% as singletons. Specimen: peripheral blood mononuclear cells (PBMCs). Receptors were obtained from a woman aged 18 to 35.

The gene calls are TRBV4-1 and TRBJ2-2, with a possible D match to TRBD1 (6 bases). The CDR3 length is 16 residues. The germline V and J ends were trimmed by 0 bases and 3 bases, with 11 bases remaining between them. Germline CDR1 reads MGHRA; CDR2 reads YSYEKL. The CDR3 region has the DNA TGCGCCAGCAGCCAAGATTGGCAGGGGCACACCGGGGAGCTGTTTTTT. It codes for CASSQDWQGHTGELFF.

The chain has TRBV7-2 and TRBJ1-2; D might be TRBD1 (6 bases). The germline CDR1 and CDR2 sequences are SGHTA and FQGNSA. Trimming removed 9 bases from V and 10 bases from J, with 24 bases in between. The CDR3 is made up of 14 amino acids. CDR3 nucleotides: TGTGCCAGTCATCTGGGCGGGGGCCCTTTCTACTACACCTTC. As protein: CASHLGGGPFYYTF.

CDR3 nucleotide sequence: TGTGCCACCCAAGGACAGGGACGGGAAAAACTGTTTTTT. It specifies CATQGQGREKLFF. This rearrangement joins TRBV28 to TRBJ1-4; 8 positions agree with TRBD1. This CDR3 has 13 amino acids. With 10 bases clipped from V and 8 bases from J, the junction kept 9 bases outside the gene matches. CDR1 and CDR2 (germline): MDHEN, SYDVKM.

This chain connects TRBV5-1 to TRBJ1-1; unclear D gene. The V gene lost 1 base and the J gene lost 3 bases, with 10 bases spanning the gap. The CDR3 runs 14 residues. Germline-derived CDR1 and CDR2 are SGHRS and YFSETQ. DNA for the CDR3: TGCGCCAGCAGCTTGCAGTCTGGGGACACTGAAGCTTTCTTT. Protein product: CASSLQSGDTEAFF.

This chain links TRBV7-9 with TRBJ2-2; no definite D call. The V and J ends lost 1 base and 6 bases respectively, with 6 bases between them. This CDR3 spans 13 amino acids. Germline V gene data show CDR1 as SEHNR and CDR2 as FQNEAQ (reference sequence). CDR3 loop: CASSLEWPGELFF. Written as DNA, the CDR3 is TGTGCCAGCAGCTTAGAATGGCCCGGGGAGCTGTTTTTT.

The chain combines TRBV7-6 with TRBJ1-5, with 10 bases that match TRBD1. The CDR3 is 15 amino acids. J gave up 4 bases and V 5 bases, and 5 bases lay outside the gene matches. Germline CDR1 and CDR2: SGHVS and FNYEAQ. The DNA of the CDR3 is TGTGCCAGCAGCCTGGGACAGGGGCTAAATCAGCCCCAGCATTTT. Amino acids: CASSLGQGLNQPQHF. Supplemented by reference TRBV7-6 and TRBJ1-5, the full variable domain reads GAGVSQSPRYKVTKRGQDVALRCDPISGHVSLYWYRQALGQGPEFLTYFNYEAQQDKSGLPNDRFSAERPEGSISTLTIQRTEQRDSAMYRCASSLGQGLNQPQHFGDGTRLSIL.

The chain has TRBV5-1 and TRBJ2-1; a possible D gene is TRBD1 (5 bases). V was clipped by 0 bases and J by 4 bases, with 11 bases between them. This CDR3 spans 15 amino acids. Germline assignment: CDR1 SGHRS and CDR2 YFSETQ. CDR3 bases: TGCGCCAGCAGCTTGGGGGGCCCGCGTTACAATGAGCAGTTCTTC. The encoded protein is CASSLGGPRYNEQFF.

The chain uses TRBV7-9 and TRBJ2-4; 8 bases line up with TRBD2. Germline trimming cut 2 bases from V and 7 bases from J; bases unmatched to any gene: 7. This CDR3 has 15 residues. Per germline, CDR1 SEHNR and CDR2 FQNEAQ (reference sequence). The CDR3 protein is CASSLISGSRNIQYF. The CDR3 region has the DNA TGTGCCAGCAGCTTAATCAGCGGGAGCAGGAACATTCAGTACTTC.

The rearrangement links TRBV6-5 to TRBJ1-1; D is unresolved. The V gene's germline CDR1 is MNHEY and CDR2 SVGAGI. Between the trimmed V and J ends, which lost 2 bases and 0 bases, there was a span of 7 bases. CDR3 size: 14 residues. The CDR3 region has the DNA TGTGCCAGCAGTTACGGTTCCGTGAACACTGAAGCTTTCTTT. It encodes CASSYGSVNTEAFF.

The rearrangement joins TRBV12-5 to TRBJ2-1, with 9 bases that match TRBD1. The germline CDR1 and CDR2 sequences are LGHNT and FRNRAP. This CDR3 contains 13 residues. J was trimmed by 3 bases and V by 10 bases; bases with no gene match: 4. DNA of the CDR3: TGTGCTACAGGACAGGGGAACTACAATGAGCAGTTCTTC. Protein: CATGQGNYNEQFF.

The table lists this clone with a count of one. The chain joins TRBV2 to TRBJ1-5; D remains unclear. The CDR3 is made up of 14 amino acids. Trimming shortened V by 6 bases and J by 5 bases, and 14 bases separated the two germline ends. Germline V lookup: CDR1 SNHLY, CDR2 FYNNEI. This chain's CDR3 is CASRDSNEDQPQHF. For the CDR3, the DNA is TGTGCCAGCAGAGACTCAAATGAAGATCAGCCCCAGCATTTT. The full variable domain, its missing parts supplied by reference TRBV2 and TRBJ1-5, is EPEVTQTPSHQVTQMGQEVILRCVPISNHLYFYWYRQILGQKVEFLVSFYNNEISEKSEIFDDQFSVERPDGSNFTLKIRSTKLEDSAMYFCASRDSNEDQPQHFGDGTRLSIL.

The rearrangement uses TRBV4-2 and TRBJ2-3; D is ambiguous. CDR1 LGHNA and CDR2 YNFKEQ come from the germline V gene. The V gene lost 1 base and the J gene lost 4 bases, with 9 bases spanning the gap. The CDR3 sequence is 14 residues long. The CDR3 protein is CASSQVKGADTQYF. As DNA, the CDR3 is TGTGCCAGCAGCCAAGTGAAAGGCGCAGATACGCAGTATTTT.

As regards this clone: One end of the junction is discordant with germline, which a read error may explain. The rearrangement uses TRBV7-7 and TRBJ2-5; D gene uncertain. The CDR3 consists of 14 residues. Per germline, CDR1 SSHAT and CDR2 FNYEAQ (reference sequence). The CDR3 sequence is CASSLVVGQETQYF. DNA for the CDR3: TGTGCTAGCAGCTTAGTGGTCGGTCAAGAGACCCAGTACTTC.

This chain uses TRBV6-4 with TRBJ2-7, with D tentatively TRBD2 (7 bases). CDR1 is MRHNA and CDR2 is SNTAGT in the germline V gene. This CDR3 spans 15 amino acids. Trimming pared 4 bases from V and 2 bases from J, leaving 15 bases between. CDR3 sequence: CASSAQGGAAYEQYF. The CDR3 DNA sequence: TGTGCCAGCAGTGCGCAAGGGGGGGCGGCCTACGAGCAGTACTTC.

The chain has TRBV15 and TRBJ1-2, with D perhaps TRBD1 (6 bases). V lost 5 bases and J 7 bases, leaving 11 bases between the germline ends. Germline CDR1 is LNHNV and CDR2 is YYDKDF (reference sequence). The CDR3 consists of 12 residues. The CDR3 spells CATSGGAPGYTF. CDR3 sequence (DNA): TGTGCCACCAGCGGGGGGGCGCCTGGCTACACCTTC.

The rearrangement joins TRBV5-4 to TRBJ1-3, with TRBD1 identical over 8 bases. Trimming took 4 bases from V and 3 from J; bases not matched to a gene: 12. Germline values: CDR1 SGHNT, CDR2 YYREEE (reference sequence). The CDR3 covers 17 residues. The CDR3 DNA sequence: TGTGCCAGCAGCACCGGACAGGGCCAAGCTCATGGAAACACCATATATTTT. Its translation: CASSTGQGQAHGNTIYF.

This clone was counted once. V is TRBV7-2 and J is TRBJ2-1; D unclear. CDR1 SGHTA and CDR2 FQGNSA come from the germline V gene. V lost 5 bases and J lost 0, with 14 bases in between. The CDR3 spans 16 residues. CDR3 DNA: TGTGCCAGCAGCCCACCCAAATGGAGCTCCTACAATGAGCAGTTCTTC. Translating it yields CASSPPKWSSYNEQFF. The complete variable domain, with remaining parts taken from reference TRBV7-2 and TRBJ2-1, reads GAGVSQSPSNKVTEKGKDVELRCDPISGHTALYWYRQSLGQGLEFLIYFQGNSAPDKSGLPSDRFSAERTGGSVSTLTIQRTQQEDSAVYLCASSPPKWSSYNEQFFGPGTRLTVL.

This rearrangement joins TRBV28 to TRBJ2-7, with TRBD2 identical over 7 bases. Losses at the gene ends were 7 bases for V and 6 bases for J; bases not matched to a gene: 6. The CDR3 extends over 12 amino acids. Germline values: CDR1 MDHEN, CDR2 SYDVKM. For the CDR3, the DNA is TGTGCCAGCAACAACGGCGGGGGCGAGCAGTACTTC. Encoded protein: CASNNGGGEQYF. Supplemented by reference TRBV28 and TRBJ2-7, the full variable domain reads DVKVTQSSRYLVKRTGEKVFLECVQDMDHENMFWYRQDPGLGLRLIYFSYDVKMKEKGDIPEGYSVSREKKERFSLILESASTNQTSMYLCASNNGGGEQYFGPGTRLTVT.

This chain links TRBV4-3 with TRBJ2-1, with D possibly matching TRBD2 (6 bases). CDR3 length: 17 residues. V lost 4 bases to trimming and J lost 4 bases, with 20 bases between them. Germline CDR1 reads LGHNA; CDR2 reads YSLEER. In DNA form, the CDR3 reads TGCGCCAGCAGCCGAAATTGGCGGGAAAATATGTACAATGAGCAGTTCTTC. Amino acids: CASSRNWRENMYNEQFF.

The CDR3 is CASSYAQGYEQYF. The CDR3 bases are TGTGCCAGCAGTTACGCGCAGGGGTACGAGCAGTACTTC. The chain carries TRBV6-6 and TRBJ2-7; D might be TRBD1 (6 bases). The CDR3 is 13 amino acids. Germline V gene sequence: CDR1 MNHNY, CDR2 SVGAGI (reference sequence). Trimming pared 2 bases from V and 4 bases from J, leaving 9 bases between.

The chain recombines TRBV11-2 with TRBJ2-1; D remains unclear. This CDR3 region has 16 residues. Germline CDR1 is SGHAT and CDR2 is FQNNGV. Trimming removed 5 bases at V and 1 base at J, with 15 bases between. CDR3 sequence: CASSPSDSNSYNEQFF. CDR3 sequence (DNA): TGTGCCAGCAGCCCTTCAGACTCTAATTCCTACAATGAGCAGTTCTTC.